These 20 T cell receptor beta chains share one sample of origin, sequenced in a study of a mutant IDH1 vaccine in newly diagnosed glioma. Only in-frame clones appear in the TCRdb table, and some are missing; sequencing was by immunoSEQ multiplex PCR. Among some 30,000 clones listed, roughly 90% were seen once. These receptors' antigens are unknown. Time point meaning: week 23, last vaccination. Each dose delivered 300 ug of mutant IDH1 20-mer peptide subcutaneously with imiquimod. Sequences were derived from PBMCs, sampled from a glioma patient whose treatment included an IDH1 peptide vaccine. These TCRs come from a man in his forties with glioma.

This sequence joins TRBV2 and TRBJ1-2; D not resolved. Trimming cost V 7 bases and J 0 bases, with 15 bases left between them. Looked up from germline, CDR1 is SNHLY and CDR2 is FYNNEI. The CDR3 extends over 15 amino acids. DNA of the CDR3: TGTGCCAGCAAGGAGGGAACGGGAGCTAACTATGGCTACACCTTC. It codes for CASKEGTGANYGYTF.

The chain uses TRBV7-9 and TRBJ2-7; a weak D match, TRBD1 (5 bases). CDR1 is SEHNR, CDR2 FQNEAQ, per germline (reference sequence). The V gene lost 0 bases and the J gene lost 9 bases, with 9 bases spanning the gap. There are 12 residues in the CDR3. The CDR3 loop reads CASSLAGERQYV. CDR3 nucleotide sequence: TGTGCCAGCAGCTTAGCAGGGGAACGGCAGTACGTC.

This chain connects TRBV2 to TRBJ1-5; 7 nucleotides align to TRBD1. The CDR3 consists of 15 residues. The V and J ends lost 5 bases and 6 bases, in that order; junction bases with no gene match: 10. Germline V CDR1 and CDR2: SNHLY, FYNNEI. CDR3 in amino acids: CASSRRTGVPQPQHF. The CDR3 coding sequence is TGTGCCAGCAGTAGACGAACAGGGGTCCCTCAGCCCCAGCATTTT.

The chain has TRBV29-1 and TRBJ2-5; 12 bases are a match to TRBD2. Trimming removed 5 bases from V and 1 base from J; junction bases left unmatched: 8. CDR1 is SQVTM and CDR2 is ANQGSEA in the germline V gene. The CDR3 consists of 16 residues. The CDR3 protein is CSVTPGLAGIQETQYF. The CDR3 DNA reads TGCAGCGTTACACCAGGACTAGCGGGAATCCAAGAGACCCAGTACTTC.

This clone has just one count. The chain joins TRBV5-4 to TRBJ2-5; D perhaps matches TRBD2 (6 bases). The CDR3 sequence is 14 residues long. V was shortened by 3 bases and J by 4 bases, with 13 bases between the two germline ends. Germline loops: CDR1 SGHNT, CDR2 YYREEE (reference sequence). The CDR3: CASSYVGGGETQYF. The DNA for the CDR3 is TGTGCCAGCAGCTACGTCGGGGGAGGAGAGACCCAGTACTTC.

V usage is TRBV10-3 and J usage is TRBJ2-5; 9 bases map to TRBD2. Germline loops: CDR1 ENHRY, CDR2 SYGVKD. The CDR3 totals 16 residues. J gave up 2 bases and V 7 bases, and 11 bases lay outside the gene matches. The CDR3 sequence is CAINNVPGLAQETQYF. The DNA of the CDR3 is TGTGCCATCAACAACGTTCCGGGACTAGCACAAGAGACCCAGTACTTC.

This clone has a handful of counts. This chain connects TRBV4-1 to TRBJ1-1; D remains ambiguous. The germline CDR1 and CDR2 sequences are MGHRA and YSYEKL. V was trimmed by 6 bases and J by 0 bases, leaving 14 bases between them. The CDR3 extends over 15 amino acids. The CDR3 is CASRRNSRMNTEAFF. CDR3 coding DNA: TGCGCCAGCAGGAGGAATTCAAGGATGAACACTGAAGCTTTCTTT.

CDR3 bases: TGTGCCAGCGCCCCGGCCGGGGAGCTGTTTTTT. Protein: CASAPAGELFF. V gene TRBV6-6 combines with J gene TRBJ2-2; no clear D gene. V lost 8 bases and J lost 6, with 7 bases in between. The CDR3 extends over 11 amino acids. Germline V gene sequence: CDR1 MNHNY, CDR2 SVGAGI (reference sequence).

The CDR3, as DNA: TGTGCCAGCAGATCCAGCTCCTATAATTCACCCCTCCACTTT. Its translation: CASRSSSYNSPLHF. The chain joins TRBV6-5 to TRBJ1-6; D call uncertain. Deletions cut 6 bases from V and 0 bases from J, with 6 bases between. The length of the CDR3 is 14 residues. Germline loops: CDR1 MNHEY, CDR2 SVGAGI.

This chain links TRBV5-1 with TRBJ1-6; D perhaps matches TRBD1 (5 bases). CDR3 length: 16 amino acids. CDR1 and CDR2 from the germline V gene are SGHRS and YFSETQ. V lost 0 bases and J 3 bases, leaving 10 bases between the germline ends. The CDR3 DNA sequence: TGCGCCAGCAGCTTGGCCCTTGGGGGCTATAATTCACCCCTCCACTTT. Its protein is CASSLALGGYNSPLHF.

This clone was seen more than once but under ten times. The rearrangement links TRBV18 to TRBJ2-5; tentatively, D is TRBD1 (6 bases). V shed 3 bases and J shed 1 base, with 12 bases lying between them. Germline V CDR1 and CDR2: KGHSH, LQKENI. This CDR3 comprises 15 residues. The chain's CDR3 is CASSPSTGLQETQYF. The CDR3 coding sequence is TGTGCCAGCTCACCTTCGACAGGTCTCCAAGAGACCCAGTACTTC. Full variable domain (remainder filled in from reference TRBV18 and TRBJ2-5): NAGVMQNPRHLVRRRGQEARLRCSPMKGHSHVYWYRQLPEEGLKFMVYLQKENIIDESGMPKERFSAEFPKEGPSILRIQQVVRGDSAAYFCASSPSTGLQETQYFGPGTRLLVL.

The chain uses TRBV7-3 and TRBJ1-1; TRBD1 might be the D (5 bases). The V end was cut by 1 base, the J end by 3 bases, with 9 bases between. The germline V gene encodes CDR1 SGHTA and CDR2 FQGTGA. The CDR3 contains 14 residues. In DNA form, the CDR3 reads TGTGCCAGCAGCTTAAAAAGGGGAGACACTGAAGCTTTCTTT. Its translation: CASSLKRGDTEAFF.

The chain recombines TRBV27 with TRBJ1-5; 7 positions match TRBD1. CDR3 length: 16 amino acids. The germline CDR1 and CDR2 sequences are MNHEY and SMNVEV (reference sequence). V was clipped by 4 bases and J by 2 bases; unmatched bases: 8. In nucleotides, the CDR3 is TGTGCCAGCAGTTCGTATACAGGGGACCGCAATCAGCCCCAGCATTTT. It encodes CASSSYTGDRNQPQHF.

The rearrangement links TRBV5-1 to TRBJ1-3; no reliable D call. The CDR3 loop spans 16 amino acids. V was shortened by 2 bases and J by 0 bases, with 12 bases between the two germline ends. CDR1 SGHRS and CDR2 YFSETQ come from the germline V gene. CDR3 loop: CASSFLAVGSGNTIYF. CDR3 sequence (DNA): TGCGCCAGCAGCTTTCTTGCGGTCGGCTCTGGAAACACCATATATTTT.

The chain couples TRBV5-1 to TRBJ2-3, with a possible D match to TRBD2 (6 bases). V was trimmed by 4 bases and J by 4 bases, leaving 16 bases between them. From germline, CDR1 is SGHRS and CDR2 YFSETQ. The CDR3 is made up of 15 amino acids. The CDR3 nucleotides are TGCGCCAGCAGCCCCCAAGGAGGGTCCCCAGATACGCAGTATTTT. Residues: CASSPQGGSPDTQYF.

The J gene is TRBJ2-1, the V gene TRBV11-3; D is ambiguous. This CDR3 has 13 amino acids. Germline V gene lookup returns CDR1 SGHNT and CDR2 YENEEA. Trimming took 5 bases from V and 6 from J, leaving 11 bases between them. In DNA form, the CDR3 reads TGTGCCAGCAGCCAAGGACGGCTCAATGAGCAGTTCTTC. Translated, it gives CASSQGRLNEQFF.

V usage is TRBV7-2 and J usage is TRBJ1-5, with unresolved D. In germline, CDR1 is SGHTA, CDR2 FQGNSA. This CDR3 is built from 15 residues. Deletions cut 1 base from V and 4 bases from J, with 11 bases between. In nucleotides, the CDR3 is TGTGCCAGCAGCTTAGTGCGTTCGCCTAATCAGCCCCAGCATTTT. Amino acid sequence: CASSLVRSPNQPQHF.

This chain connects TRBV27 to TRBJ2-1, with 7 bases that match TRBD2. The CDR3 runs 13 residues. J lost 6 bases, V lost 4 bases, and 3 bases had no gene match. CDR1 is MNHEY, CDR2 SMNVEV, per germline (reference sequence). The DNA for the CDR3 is TGTGCCAGCAGTTGGACTAGGGCCAATGAGCAGTTCTTC. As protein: CASSWTRANEQFF.

In DNA, the CDR3 is TGCGCCAGCAGGAATGGGGCTAGCGGCGCCCGGGGATTCTCCTACGAGCAGTACTTC. Protein sequence: CASRNGASGARGFSYEQYF. The rearrangement joins TRBV5-1 to TRBJ2-7; TRBD2 matches at 7 bases. Germline loops: CDR1 SGHRS, CDR2 YFSETQ. The length of the CDR3 is 19 residues. The J segment lost 0 bases and the V segment lost 5 bases, leaving 20 bases of the junction unmatched.

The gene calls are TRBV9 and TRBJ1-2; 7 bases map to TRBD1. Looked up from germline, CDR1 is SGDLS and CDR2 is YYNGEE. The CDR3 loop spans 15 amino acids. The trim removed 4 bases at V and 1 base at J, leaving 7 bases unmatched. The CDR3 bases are TGTGCCAGCAGCTTCCAGACAGGGAATAACTATGGCTACACCTTC. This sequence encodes CASSFQTGNNYGYTF.